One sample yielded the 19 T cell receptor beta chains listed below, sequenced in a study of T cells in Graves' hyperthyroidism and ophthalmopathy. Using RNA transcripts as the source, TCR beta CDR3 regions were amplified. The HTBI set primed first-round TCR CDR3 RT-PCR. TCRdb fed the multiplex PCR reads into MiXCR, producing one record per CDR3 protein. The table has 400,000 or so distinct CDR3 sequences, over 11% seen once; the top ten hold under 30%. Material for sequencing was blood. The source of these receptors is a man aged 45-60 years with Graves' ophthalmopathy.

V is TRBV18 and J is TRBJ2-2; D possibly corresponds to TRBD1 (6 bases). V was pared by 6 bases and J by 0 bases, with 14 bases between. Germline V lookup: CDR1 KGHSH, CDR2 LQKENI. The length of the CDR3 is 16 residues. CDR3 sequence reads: CASSPNRVPNTGELFF. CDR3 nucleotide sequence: TGTGCCAGCTCGCCAAACAGGGTGCCGAACACCGGGGAGCTGTTTTTT.

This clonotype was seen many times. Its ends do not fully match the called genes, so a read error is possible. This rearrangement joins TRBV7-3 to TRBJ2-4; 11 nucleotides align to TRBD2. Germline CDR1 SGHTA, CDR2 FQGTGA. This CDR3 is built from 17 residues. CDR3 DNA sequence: TGTGCCAGCAGCGTAACTAGCGGGAGAGGGGCCAAAAACATTCAGTACTTC. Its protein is CASSVTSGRGAKNIQYF. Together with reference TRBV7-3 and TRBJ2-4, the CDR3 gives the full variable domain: GAGVSQTPSNKVTEKGKYVELRCDPISGHTALYWYRQSLGQGPEFLIYFQGTGAADDSGLPNDRFFAVRPEGSVSTLKIQRTERGDSAVYLCASSVTSGRGAKNIQYFGAGTRLSVL.

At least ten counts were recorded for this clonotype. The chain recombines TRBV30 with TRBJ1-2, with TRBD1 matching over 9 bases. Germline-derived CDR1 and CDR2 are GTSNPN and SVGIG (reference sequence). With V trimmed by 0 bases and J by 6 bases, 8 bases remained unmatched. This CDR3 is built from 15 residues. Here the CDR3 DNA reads TGTGCCTGGAGTGTACCCTGGACAGGGGAACATGGCTACACCTTC. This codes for CAWSVPWTGEHGYTF.

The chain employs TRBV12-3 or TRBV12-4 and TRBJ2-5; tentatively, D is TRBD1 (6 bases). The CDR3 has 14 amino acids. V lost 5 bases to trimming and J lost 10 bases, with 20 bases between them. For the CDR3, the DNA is TGTGCCAGCAGTCCCCGGACAGCCTTTGGGGACCAGTACTTC. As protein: CASSPRTAFGDQYF.

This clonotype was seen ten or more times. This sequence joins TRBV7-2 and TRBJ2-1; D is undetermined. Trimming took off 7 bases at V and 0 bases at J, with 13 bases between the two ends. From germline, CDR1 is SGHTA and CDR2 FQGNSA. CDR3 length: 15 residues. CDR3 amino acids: CASTNKPSSYNEQFF. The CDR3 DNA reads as TGTGCCAGCACCAATAAGCCAAGCTCCTACAATGAGCAGTTCTTC.

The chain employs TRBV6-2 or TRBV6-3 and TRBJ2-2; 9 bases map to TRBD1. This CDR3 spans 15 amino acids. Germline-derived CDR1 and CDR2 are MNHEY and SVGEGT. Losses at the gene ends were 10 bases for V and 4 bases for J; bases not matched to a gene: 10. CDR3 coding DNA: TGTGCCACCCTACCGACAGGGGGAATCACCGGGGAGCTGTTTTTT. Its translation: CATLPTGGITGELFF.

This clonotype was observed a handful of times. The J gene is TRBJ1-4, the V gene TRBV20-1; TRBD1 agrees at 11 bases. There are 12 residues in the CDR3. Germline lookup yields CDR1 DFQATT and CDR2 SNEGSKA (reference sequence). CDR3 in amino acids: CSGTGGGEKLFF. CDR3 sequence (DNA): TGCAGCGGGACAGGGGGGGGTGAAAAACTGTTTTTT.

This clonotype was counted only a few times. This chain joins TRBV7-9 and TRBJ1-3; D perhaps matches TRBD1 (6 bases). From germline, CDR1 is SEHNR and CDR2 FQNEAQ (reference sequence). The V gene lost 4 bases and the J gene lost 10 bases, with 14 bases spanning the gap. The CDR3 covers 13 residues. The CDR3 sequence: CASSSARGGTIYF. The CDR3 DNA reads TGTGCCAGCAGCTCGGCCAGGGGTGGAACCATATATTTT.

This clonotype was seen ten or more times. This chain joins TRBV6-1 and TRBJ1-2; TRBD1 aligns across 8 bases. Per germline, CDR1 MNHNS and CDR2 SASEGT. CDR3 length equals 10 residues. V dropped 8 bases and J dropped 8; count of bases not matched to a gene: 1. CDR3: CASGQGGYTF. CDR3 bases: TGTGCCAGCGGACAGGGAGGCTACACCTTC.

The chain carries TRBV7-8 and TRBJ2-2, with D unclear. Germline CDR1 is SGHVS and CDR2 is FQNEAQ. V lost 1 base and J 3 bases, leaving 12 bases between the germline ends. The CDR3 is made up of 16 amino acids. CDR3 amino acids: CASSLESRYHTGELFF. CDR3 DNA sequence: TGTGCCAGCAGCTTAGAGTCCAGGTACCACACCGGGGAGCTGTTTTTT.

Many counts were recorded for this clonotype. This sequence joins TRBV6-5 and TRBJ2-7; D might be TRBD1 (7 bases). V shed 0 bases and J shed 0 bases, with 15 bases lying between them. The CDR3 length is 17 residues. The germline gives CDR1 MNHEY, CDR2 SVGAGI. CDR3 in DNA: TGTGCCAGCAGTTACTCGAAGGGGGCGGGGAGCTCCTACGAGCAGTACTTC. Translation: CASSYSKGAGSSYEQYF.

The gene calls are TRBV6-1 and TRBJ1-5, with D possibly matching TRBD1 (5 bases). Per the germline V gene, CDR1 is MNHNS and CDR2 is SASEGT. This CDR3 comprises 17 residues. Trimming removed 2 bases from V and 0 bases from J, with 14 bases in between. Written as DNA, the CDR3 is TGTGCCAGCAGTGAATACGGGGCGGCCGGTAGCAATCAGCCCCAGCATTTT. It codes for CASSEYGAAGSNQPQHF.

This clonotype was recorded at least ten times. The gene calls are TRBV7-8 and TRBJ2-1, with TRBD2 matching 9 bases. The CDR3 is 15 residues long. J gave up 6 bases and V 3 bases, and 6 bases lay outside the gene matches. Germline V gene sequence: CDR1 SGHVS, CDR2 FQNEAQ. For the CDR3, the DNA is TGTGCCAGCAGCTTCTTTAGCGGGAGCGCCAATGAGCAGTTCTTC. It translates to CASSFFSGSANEQFF.

DNA of the CDR3: TGCAGCGTGGACAGGGGGCCTGGAAACACCATATATTTT. Protein: CSVDRGPGNTIYF. The genes are TRBV29-1 and TRBJ1-3; the match to TRBD1 covers 11 bases. The germline V gene has CDR1 SQVTM and CDR2 ANQGSEA. V shed 6 bases, J shed 2 bases, and the junction held 0 bases outside the gene matches. The CDR3 length is 13 residues.

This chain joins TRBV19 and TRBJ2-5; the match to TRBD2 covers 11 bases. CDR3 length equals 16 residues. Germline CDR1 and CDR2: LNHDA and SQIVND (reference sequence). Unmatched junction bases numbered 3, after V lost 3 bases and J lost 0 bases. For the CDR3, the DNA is TGTGCCAGTAGTATTGCGGGACTAGCGGACCAAGAGACCCAGTACTTC. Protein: CASSIAGLADQETQYF.

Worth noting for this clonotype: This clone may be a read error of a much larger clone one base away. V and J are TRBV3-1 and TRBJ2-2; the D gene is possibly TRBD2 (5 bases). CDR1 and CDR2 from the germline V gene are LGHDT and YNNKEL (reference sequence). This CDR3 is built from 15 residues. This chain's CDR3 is CVSSQPTGGRGELFF. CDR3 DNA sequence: TGTGTCAGCAGCCAACCTACCGGAGGCCGGGGGGAGCTGTTTTTT. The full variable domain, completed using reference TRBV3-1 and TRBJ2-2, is DTAVSQTPKYLVTQMGNDKSIKCEQNLGHDTMYWYKQDSKKFLKIMFSYNNKELIINETVPNRFSPKSPDKAHLNLHINSLELGDSAVYFCVSSQPTGGRGELFFGEGSRLTVL.

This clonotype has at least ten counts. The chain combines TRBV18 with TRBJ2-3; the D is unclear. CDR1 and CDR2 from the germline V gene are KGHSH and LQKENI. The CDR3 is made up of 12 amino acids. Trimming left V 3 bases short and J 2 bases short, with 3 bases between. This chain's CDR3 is CASSPYTDTQYF. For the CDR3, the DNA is TGTGCCAGCTCACCCTACACAGATACGCAGTATTTT.

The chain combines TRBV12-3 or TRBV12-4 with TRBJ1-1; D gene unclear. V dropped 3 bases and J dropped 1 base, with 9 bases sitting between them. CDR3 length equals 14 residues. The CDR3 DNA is TGTGCCAGCAGTTTTAGGGTCCAGAACACTGAAGCTTTCTTT. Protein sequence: CASSFRVQNTEAFF.

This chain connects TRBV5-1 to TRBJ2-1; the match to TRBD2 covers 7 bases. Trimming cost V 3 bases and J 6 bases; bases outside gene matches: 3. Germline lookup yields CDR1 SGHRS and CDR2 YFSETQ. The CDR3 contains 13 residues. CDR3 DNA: TGCGCCAGCAGCTCCTTAGCGGGCAATGAGCAGTTCTTC. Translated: CASSSLAGNEQFF.